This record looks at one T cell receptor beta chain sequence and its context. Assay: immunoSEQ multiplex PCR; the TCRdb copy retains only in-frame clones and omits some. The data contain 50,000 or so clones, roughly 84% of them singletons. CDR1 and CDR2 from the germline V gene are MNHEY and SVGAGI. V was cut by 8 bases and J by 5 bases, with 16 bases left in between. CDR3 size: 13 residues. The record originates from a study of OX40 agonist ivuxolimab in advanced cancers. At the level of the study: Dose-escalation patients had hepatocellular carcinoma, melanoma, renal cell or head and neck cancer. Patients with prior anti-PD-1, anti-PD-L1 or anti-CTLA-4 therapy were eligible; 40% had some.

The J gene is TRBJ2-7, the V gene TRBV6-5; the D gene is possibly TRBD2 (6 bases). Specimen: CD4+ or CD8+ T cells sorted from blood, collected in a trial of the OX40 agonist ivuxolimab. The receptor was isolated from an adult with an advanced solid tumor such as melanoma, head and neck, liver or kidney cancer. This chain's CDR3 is CASLDGTWNEQYF. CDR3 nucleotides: TGTGCCAGCTTGGACGGGACTTGGAACGAGCAGTACTTC.